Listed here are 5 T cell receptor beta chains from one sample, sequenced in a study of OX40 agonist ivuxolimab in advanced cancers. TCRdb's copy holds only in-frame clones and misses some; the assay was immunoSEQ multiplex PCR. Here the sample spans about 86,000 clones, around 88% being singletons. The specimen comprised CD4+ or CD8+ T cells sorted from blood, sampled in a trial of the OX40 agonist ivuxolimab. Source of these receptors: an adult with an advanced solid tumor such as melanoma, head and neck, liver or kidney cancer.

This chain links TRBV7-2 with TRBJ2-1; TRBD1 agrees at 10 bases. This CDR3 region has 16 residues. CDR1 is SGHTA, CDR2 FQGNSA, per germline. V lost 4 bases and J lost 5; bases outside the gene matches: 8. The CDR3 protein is CASSWAVGQGNNEQFF. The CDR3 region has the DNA TGTGCCAGCAGCTGGGCCGTGGGACAGGGGAACAATGAGCAGTTCTTC.

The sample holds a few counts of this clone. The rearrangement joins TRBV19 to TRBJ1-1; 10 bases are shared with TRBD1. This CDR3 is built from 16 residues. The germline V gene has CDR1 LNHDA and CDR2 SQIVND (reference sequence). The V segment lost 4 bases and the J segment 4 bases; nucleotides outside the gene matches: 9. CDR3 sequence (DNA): TGTGCCAGTAGTACCCGACAGGGGGCCGGTGGCACTGAAGCTTTCTTT. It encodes CASSTRQGAGGTEAFF.

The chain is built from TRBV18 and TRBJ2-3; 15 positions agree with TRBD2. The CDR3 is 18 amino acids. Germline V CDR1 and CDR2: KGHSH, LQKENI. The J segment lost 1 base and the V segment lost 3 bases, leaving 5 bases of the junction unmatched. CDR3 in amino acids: CASSPGLAGGPGTDTQYF. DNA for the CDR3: TGTGCCAGCTCACCCGGACTAGCGGGGGGGCCGGGCACAGATACGCAGTATTTT.

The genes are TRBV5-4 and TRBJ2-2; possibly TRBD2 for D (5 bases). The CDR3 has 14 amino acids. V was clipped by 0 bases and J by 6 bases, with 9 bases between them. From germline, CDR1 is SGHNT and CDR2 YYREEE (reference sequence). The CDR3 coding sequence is TGTGCCAGCAGCTTGGATCGTAGCGCCGGGGAGCTGTTTTTT. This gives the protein CASSLDRSAGELFF.

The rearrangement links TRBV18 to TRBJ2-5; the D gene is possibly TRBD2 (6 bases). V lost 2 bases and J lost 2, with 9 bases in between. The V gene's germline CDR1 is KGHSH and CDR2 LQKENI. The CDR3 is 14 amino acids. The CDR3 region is CASSPSGRQETQYF. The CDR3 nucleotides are TGTGCCAGCTCACCATCAGGGAGGCAAGAGACCCAGTACTTC. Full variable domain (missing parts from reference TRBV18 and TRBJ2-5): NAGVMQNPRHLVRRRGQEARLRCSPMKGHSHVYWYRQLPEEGLKFMVYLQKENIIDESGMPKERFSAEFPKEGPSILRIQQVVRGDSAAYFCASSPSGRQETQYFGPGTRLLVL.